This is a list of T cell receptor beta chains from one sample in a study of T cells expressing NK-cell markers. With the 5' RACE reads reprocessed, TCRdb shows one record per CDR3 protein and no DNA. Reported are around 7,400 distinct CDR3 sequences; the ten largest clones contain approximately 60%. Sequencing was done on a sample of blood T cells: a sorted CD56 or NKG2C T cell subset, CD4+ or CD8+ T cells, or bulk PBMC T cells (not recorded which). The origin of the receptors is a man aged 18 to 70 in good health. Both conserved end residues are part of each CDR3. The order of the fields is J gene, CDR3 length, V gene, clone size, CDR3 protein. A clone size is listed for some rows: how often the clone was seen (once, few, many), or a class if it is expanded.

J: TRBJ2-1
length: 16
V: TRBV20-1
size: NA
CDR3: CSASPRVAVGGNEQFF

J: TRBJ2-6
length: 17
V: TRBV4-2
size: medium-sized
CDR3: CASSQTGQGTGANVLTF

J: TRBJ1-6
length: 14
V: TRBV6-1
size: NA
CDR3: CASTQIDRPSPLHF

J: TRBJ1-3
length: 14
V: TRBV6-5
size: NA
CDR3: CASSYGPAGNTIYF

J: TRBJ2-5
length: 13
V: TRBV6-1
size: NA
CDR3: CASSELGQETQYF

J: TRBJ2-5
length: 14
V: TRBV20-1
size: NA
CDR3: CSARGGDFQETQYF

J: TRBJ1-6
length: 17
V: TRBV28
size: NA
CDR3: CASSSPSEGGESSPLHF

J: TRBJ2-3
length: 17
V: TRBV27
size: NA
CDR3: CASSLKALLTPTDTQYF

J: TRBJ2-3
length: 12
V: TRBV6-1
size: NA
CDR3: CASGETTDTQYF

J: TRBJ2-5
length: 14
V: TRBV12-3/TRBV12-4
size: NA
CDR3: CASSLTGAQETQYF

J: TRBJ1-2
length: 13
V: TRBV27
size: NA
CDR3: CASSFTSAGGYTF

J: TRBJ2-3
length: 15
V: TRBV12-3/TRBV12-4
size: NA
CDR3: CASSFSGGAVDTQYF

J: TRBJ2-2
length: 13
V: TRBV5-1
size: NA
CDR3: CASSLEKAGELFF

J: TRBJ2-3
length: 13
V: TRBV6-1
size: NA
CDR3: CGASRTFTDTQYF

J: TRBJ2-5
length: 17
V: TRBV12-3/TRBV12-4
size: NA
CDR3: CASSLDLRNPEQETQYF

J: TRBJ2-3
length: 14
V: TRBV27
size: NA
CDR3: CASSRGDSTDTQYF

J: TRBJ2-5
length: 15
V: TRBV6-1
size: NA
CDR3: CASNPLTGGGETQYF

J: TRBJ1-2
length: 14
V: TRBV20-1
size: NA
CDR3: CSARVGSPPYGYTF

J: TRBJ2-7
length: 16
V: TRBV4-2
size: medium-sized
CDR3: CASSQDPGTGGNEQYF

J: TRBJ2-2
length: 15
V: TRBV6-4
size: NA
CDR3: CASSDSPGDGGELFF

J: TRBJ2-1
length: 17
V: TRBV7-8
size: NA
CDR3: CASSLAGTSGGAYEQFF

J: TRBJ2-3
length: 16
V: TRBV6-4
size: NA
CDR3: CASSESAGGSTDTQYF

J: TRBJ2-1
length: 15
V: TRBV6-1
size: NA
CDR3: CASSEGEGSYNEQFF

J: TRBJ1-5
length: 13
V: TRBV6-4
size: NA
CDR3: CASSSDSNQPQHF

J: TRBJ1-2
length: 17
V: TRBV12-3/TRBV12-4
size: NA
CDR3: CASRRGSLRTRGYGYTF

J: TRBJ2-3
length: 15
V: TRBV4-2
size: NA
CDR3: CASSQGQGSSDTQYF

J: TRBJ2-7
length: 15
V: TRBV4-2
size: NA
CDR3: CASSQDPTSSYEQYF

J: TRBJ2-1
length: 15
V: TRBV6-4
size: NA
CDR3: CASSEGISSINEQFF

J: TRBJ2-2
length: 15
V: TRBV6-4
size: NA
CDR3: CASSEGPGNTGELFF

J: TRBJ2-2
length: 15
V: TRBV30
size: NA
CDR3: CAWSSRDGHTGELFF

J: TRBJ1-2
length: 15
V: TRBV15
size: NA
CDR3: CATSSETGPNYGYTF

J: TRBJ1-1
length: 17
V: TRBV9
size: NA
CDR3: CASSPRGGGGWFTEAFF

J: TRBJ2-2
length: 15
V: TRBV6-2/TRBV6-3
size: NA
CDR3: CASSNTGGDTGELFF

J: TRBJ2-3
length: 16
V: TRBV15
size: NA
CDR3: CATSRDAQGATDTQYF

J: TRBJ2-7
length: 14
V: TRBV6-1
size: NA
CDR3: CASSGGESSYEQYF

J: TRBJ1-3
length: 16
V: TRBV9
size: NA
CDR3: CASSRFGEISGNTIYF

J: TRBJ2-1
length: 16
V: TRBV9
size: NA
CDR3: CASSARTGGAYNEQFF

J: TRBJ2-3
length: 13
V: TRBV20-1
size: NA
CDR3: CSRGLAGTDTQYF

J: TRBJ2-1
length: 13
V: TRBV24-1
size: NA
CDR3: CATSRDRASEQFF

J: TRBJ2-3
length: 14
V: TRBV3-1
size: NA
CDR3: CASSQGEGTDTQYF

J: TRBJ2-1
length: 15
V: TRBV6-1
size: NA
CDR3: CASSERASGYNEQFF

J: TRBJ2-2
length: 17
V: TRBV6-4
size: NA
CDR3: CASSGSDSGGNTGELFF

J: TRBJ1-2
length: 15
V: TRBV6-4
size: NA
CDR3: CASSDSFEASYGYTF

J: TRBJ2-5
length: 21
V: TRBV20-1
size: NA
CDR3: CSARALESSGGVGLFQETQYF

J: TRBJ2-5
length: 17
V: TRBV6-1
size: NA
CDR3: CASSSTIGTGPQETQYF

J: TRBJ2-3
length: 14
V: TRBV21-1
size: NA
CDR3: CASRGQGAADTQYF

J: TRBJ2-2
length: 15
V: TRBV6-5
size: large
CDR3: CASRWWRGVTGELFF

J: TRBJ1-2
length: 14
V: TRBV12-3/TRBV12-4
size: NA
CDR3: CASRPQGAYYGYTF